The entry below describes one T cell receptor (beta chain). The source of the sample is a study of blood T cell repertoires in COVID-19. Assay: immunoSEQ multiplex PCR; the TCRdb copy retains only in-frame clones and omits some. The data hold over 200,000 clones, with around 85% observed a single time. The germline V and J ends were trimmed by 4 bases and 0 bases, with 11 bases remaining between them. Germline loops: CDR1 SGHRS, CDR2 YFSETQ. CDR3 length: 15 amino acids. The V and J genes are TRBV5-1 and TRBJ2-1; possibly TRBD1 for D (5 bases). The sample consisted of PBMCs or T cells enriched from blood (not recorded which). This TCR derives from a man aged 35-49 years who had recovered from COVID-19. The CDR3 DNA sequence: TGCGCCAGCAGCGGGGCGCCGACCTCCTACAATGAGCAGTTCTTC. Translated, it gives CASSGAPTSYNEQFF.